This T cell receptor beta chain was sequenced during a study of cytomegalovirus exposure and HLA in healthy donors. Study at large: Approximately 85 million unique TCRs from HLA-typed donors were held in an early release of data.

Germline V lookup: CDR1 SEHNR, CDR2 FQNEAQ (reference sequence). Trimming removed 4 bases from V and 0 bases from J, with 13 bases in between. The CDR3 extends over 17 amino acids. Researchers ran the PCR with 60 Vbeta and 13 Jbeta primers. How the authors handled the data: Per a later analysis, the number of unique TCR beta chains was approximately 80 million, of which 8.5 million to 11 million were shared. Sequencing was performed with immunoSEQ multiplex PCR; in TCRdb, only in-frame clones are kept and a portion is missing. V and J calls and clone size come straight from that table; D and trimming were deduced from the DNA. The sample contains just over 150,000 clones, 80% to 90% of which appear only once.

The gene calls are TRBV7-9 and TRBJ2-6; perhaps TRBD1 as D (5 bases). The clonotype comes from a man between 18 and 29 years old in good health and CMV-seronegative. The sequencing input was PBMCs. The CDR3 DNA follows: TGTGCCAGCAGCTATCTGACAGCCCACTCTGGGGCCAACGTCCTGACTTTC. Amino acids: CASSYLTAHSGANVLTF.